This T cell receptor (beta chain) was captured in a study of beta chain features in type 1 diabetes. Study in general: No patient-donor differences in age, gender, total cells or subset yield.

V lost 5 bases to trimming and J lost 3 bases, with 14 bases between them. CDR3 length equals 15 residues. From germline, CDR1 is SEHNR and CDR2 FQNEAQ (reference sequence). Worth noting for this clone: Antigen specificity is unknown.

All of the isolated RNA was reverse transcribed, so expressed TCRB transcripts were sequenced. Sequencing was performed with immunoSEQ multiplex PCR; in TCRdb, only in-frame clones are kept and a portion is missing. The repertoire consists of just under 150,000 clones, with more than 10% occurring once and the leading ten covering approximately 1.3%. Regarding the study as a whole: People with Type 1 diabetes carried modestly yet significantly shorter TCRB CDR3s in all four CD4+ subsets. Type 1 diabetes patients had fewer VDJ junction insertions and more deletions.

What was sequenced was central memory CD4+ T cells from blood. The receptor was isolated from a man between 18 and 29 years old with type 1 diabetes. This chain uses TRBV7-9 with TRBJ2-1; weak D call: TRBD1 (6 bases). DNA for the CDR3: TGTGCCAGCAGCCCGCCAGGGGTTTTCTACAATGAGCAGTTCTTC. It yields the protein CASSPPGVFYNEQFF.